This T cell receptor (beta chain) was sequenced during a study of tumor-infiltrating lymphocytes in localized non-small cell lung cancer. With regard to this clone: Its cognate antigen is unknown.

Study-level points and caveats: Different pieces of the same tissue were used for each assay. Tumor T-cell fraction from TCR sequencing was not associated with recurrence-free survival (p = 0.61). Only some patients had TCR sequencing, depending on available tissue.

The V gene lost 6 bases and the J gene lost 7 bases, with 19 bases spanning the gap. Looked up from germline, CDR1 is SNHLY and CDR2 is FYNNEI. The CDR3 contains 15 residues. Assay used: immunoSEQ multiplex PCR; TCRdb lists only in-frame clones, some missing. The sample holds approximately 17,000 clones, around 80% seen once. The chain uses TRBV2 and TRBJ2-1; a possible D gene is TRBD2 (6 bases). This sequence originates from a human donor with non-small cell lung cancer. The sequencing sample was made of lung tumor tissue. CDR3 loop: CASSSSGRPGNEQFF. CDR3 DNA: TGTGCCAGCAGCTCTAGTGGGAGGCCGGGGAATGAGCAGTTCTTC.